The 9 T cell receptor beta chains in this list originate from one sample, sequenced in a study of regulatory T cells in long-lasting Graves disease (dated by TCRdb to the early 2020s). The time point tag for this specimen amounts to: newly diagnosed GD, antithyroid drugs for less than 3 months. For both TCR sequencing and RNA sequencing, RNA was extracted from PBMCs using TRIzol. The method was multiplex PCR. The instrument was an Illumina HiSeq 4000. CDR3 regions were amplified by Arm-PCR with iRepertoire HTBI primers to construct TCR beta libraries. The raw public data were reprocessed by TCRdb itself: fastp quality trimming at Q25, MiXCR clonotype calling, in-frame beta chains only. Identical CDR3 proteins give one entry, which carries the most common genes and DNA. Within this sample are about 620,000 distinct CDR3 sequences, with less than 20% of them counted one time only. The ten largest clones take up around 19% of the sample.

This sample was also put to use in a study of T cells in Graves' hyperthyroidism and ophthalmopathy.

The sample here was peripheral blood mononuclear cells (PBMCs), taken at new diagnosis, from a patient treated with antithyroid drugs. These receptors were obtained from a woman under 40 with Graves disease. Donor details come from another sample of the same person, matched by shared clones.

The rearrangement links TRBV20-1 to TRBJ2-7; perhaps TRBD2 as D (6 bases). The CDR3 length is 16 residues. CDR1 is DFQATT and CDR2 is SNEGSKA in the germline V gene (reference sequence). Trimming shortened V by 1 base and J by 0 bases, and 16 bases separated the two germline ends. The CDR3 DNA is TGCAGTGCTAGAGGTAGAAGGGGCGGGATCTCCTACGAGCAGTACTTC. This translates into CSARGRRGGISYEQYF.

This clonotype was observed many times. CDR3 nucleotide sequence: TGCAGTGCTAGAGAACAGGGTGGTACTGAAGCTTTCTTT. Translated, it gives CSAREQGGTEAFF. The V gene is TRBV20-1, the J gene TRBJ1-1; D is possibly TRBD1 (6 bases). Germline loops: CDR1 DFQATT, CDR2 SNEGSKA (reference sequence). This CDR3 has 13 residues. The V and J ends lost 0 bases and 5 bases respectively, with 10 bases between them.

This clonotype has at least ten counts. CDR3 coding DNA: TGTGCCAGCAGCCCAGAGGCAATCGATACGCAGTATTTT. It is translated as CASSPEAIDTQYF. The chain couples TRBV11-2 to TRBJ2-3; D is ambiguous. The CDR3 contains 13 residues. V lost 5 bases, J lost 6 bases, and 12 bases lay in between. Germline V CDR1 and CDR2: SGHAT, FQNNGV.

This chain uses TRBV5-4 with TRBJ1-1; TRBD1 matches 8 bases. Germline assignment: CDR1 SGHNT and CDR2 YYREEE (reference sequence). Trimming at V came to 1 base and at J to 7 bases, leaving 9 bases not matched to a gene. CDR3 length: 15 residues. As DNA, the CDR3 is TGTGCCAGCAGCTTGAGCGGCGGACAGGGAGGTGAAGCTTTCTTT. It encodes CASSLSGGQGGEAFF. Variable domain in full (rest from reference TRBV5-4 and TRBJ1-1): ETGVTQSPTHLIKTRGQQVTLRCSSQSGHNTVSWYQQALGQGPQFIFQYYREEENGRGNFPPRFSGLQFPNYSSELNVNALELDDSALYLCASSLSGGQGGEAFFGQGTRLTVV.

The chain uses TRBV7-3 and TRBJ1-2, with D possibly matching TRBD1 (5 bases). The V end lost 2 bases, the J end lost 8 bases, and 12 bases lay between the germline ends. CDR3 size: 13 residues. Germline V CDR1 and CDR2: SGHTA, FQGTGA. CDR3 DNA sequence: TGTGCCAGCAGCTTACTTCCAGGGCGCGGCTACACCTTC. This sequence encodes CASSLLPGRGYTF.

There are a few counts of this clonotype. The chain joins TRBV20-1 to TRBJ1-6; 8 positions match TRBD1. With V trimmed by 6 bases and J by 8 bases, 21 bases remained unmatched. The CDR3 has 18 amino acids. Germline V gene sequence: CDR1 DFQATT, CDR2 SNEGSKA (reference sequence). CDR3 protein: CSARTGGSVGYVDSPLHF. CDR3 bases: TGCAGTGCCCGAACAGGGGGAAGTGTGGGATATGTGGATTCACCCCTCCACTTT.

This clonotype was observed at least ten times. The rearrangement joins TRBV6-1 to TRBJ1-1; D might be TRBD1 (5 bases). The V gene lost 2 bases and the J gene lost 4 bases, with 8 bases spanning the gap. The CDR3 has 13 residues. CDR1 and CDR2 (germline): MNHNS, SASEGT. The CDR3 DNA reads TGTGCCAGCAGTGAAATAAGGGGCACTGAAGCTTTCTTT. Its translation is CASSEIRGTEAFF.

This clonotype was counted between two and nine times. J is TRBJ2-1 and V is TRBV11-1; weak D call: TRBD2 (5 bases). Trimming pared 5 bases from V and 0 bases from J, leaving 11 bases between. CDR1 and CDR2 (germline): SGHAT, FQDESV (reference sequence). This CDR3 is 15 amino acids long. This chain's CDR3 is CASSPLTSSYNEQFF. CDR3 in DNA: TGTGCCAGCAGCCCACTTACTAGCTCCTACAATGAGCAGTTCTTC.

The V and J genes are TRBV7-9 and TRBJ1-1; D is ambiguous. The CDR3 is made up of 15 amino acids. Trimming cost V 2 bases and J 2 bases, with 12 bases left between them. The germline V gene has CDR1 SEHNR and CDR2 FQNEAQ (reference sequence). CDR3 sequence reads: CASSLRSELNTEAFF. CDR3 nucleotide sequence: TGTGCCAGCAGCTTACGATCAGAACTTAACACTGAAGCTTTCTTT.